These T cell receptor beta chains were read from a single sample in a study of blood T cell repertoires in COVID-19. TCRdb keeps only in-frame clones here, not all; method: immunoSEQ multiplex PCR. The sample has some 93,000 clones, approximately 84% seen once. The sequenced sample consisted of peripheral blood. These receptors were collected from a man between 65 and 79 years old with acute or convalescent COVID-19. Both conserved end residues are part of each CDR3. The order of the fields is D gene, J gene, clone size, V gene, CDR3 protein, CDR3 DNA. A D gene is named only where the DNA matches it firmly. The listing skips clone size in some rows; elsewhere it reads once, few, many or a size class.

TRBD1 TRBJ1-4 . TRBV4-2 CASSQGRTGNAEKLFF TGTGCCAGCAGCCAAGGTCGGACAGGGAACGCTGAAAAACTGTTTTTT
TRBD2 TRBJ2-7 few TRBV3-1/TRBV3-2 CASSQGWWTSDEQYF TGTGCCAGCAGCCAAGGTTGGTGGACTAGCGACGAGCAGTACTTC
. TRBJ2-2 . TRBV2 CASTKTVTGELFF TGTGCCAGTACAAAGACAGTCACCGGGGAGCTGTTTTTT
TRBD1 TRBJ1-1 . TRBV6-5 CASRGNSGGNTEAFF TGTGCCAGCAGAGGGAACTCAGGGGGAAACACTGAAGCTTTCTTT
. TRBJ2-6 . TRBV7-2 CASSLLVAGANVLTF TGTGCCAGCAGCTTATTGGTAGCTGGGGCCAACGTCCTGACTTTC
. TRBJ1-5 . TRBV18 CASSPGREAQSEPQHF TGTGCCAGCTCACCGGGTCGAGAGGCCCAATCGGAGCCCCAGCATTTT
TRBD1 TRBJ1-5 . TRBV2 CASSTDRGGQPQHF TGTGCCAGCAGTACGGACAGGGGTGGGCAGCCCCAGCATTTT
TRBD1 TRBJ1-2 few TRBV19 CASTNDREVGYTF TGTGCCAGTACCAACGACAGGGAAGTTGGCTACACCTTC
TRBD1 TRBJ1-1 few TRBV4-1 CASSLAGQMNTEAFF TGCGCCAGCAGCCTCGCGGGACAGATGAACACTGAAGCTTTCTTT
TRBD1 TRBJ1-1 . TRBV4-1 CASSQEGQGGEAFF TGCGCCAGCAGCCAAGAAGGACAGGGGGGTGAAGCTTTCTTT
. TRBJ2-5 . TRBV2 CASSLGQPKETQYF TGTGCCAGCAGCCTGGGACAACCTAAAGAGACCCAGTACTTC
. TRBJ1-1 . TRBV18 CASSPQGGGMNTEAFF TGTGCCAGCTCACCACAAGGCGGCGGAATGAACACTGAAGCTTTCTTT
. TRBJ1-1 . TRBV7-2 CASSLAQGFGTEAFF TGTGCCAGCAGCTTAGCCCAGGGTTTCGGCACTGAAGCTTTCTTT
. TRBJ1-3 . TRBV30 CAWKRASGNTIYF TGTGCCTGGAAACGCGCCTCTGGAAACACCATATATTTT
. TRBJ1-4 . TRBV24-1 CANQDRTGREEKLFF TGTGCCAACCAAGATCGGACGGGGAGGGAGGAAAAACTGTTTTTT
. TRBJ2-7 . TRBV18 CASSPPASYEQYF TGTGCCAGCTCACCACCCGCGAGCTACGAGCAGTACTTC
TRBD1 TRBJ2-4 . TRBV30 CAWVPGQLIAKNIQYF TGTGCCTGGGTACCGGGACAGTTGATAGCCAAAAACATTCAGTACTTC
TRBD1 TRBJ1-1 . TRBV5-4 CASSRPTGGTEAFF TGTGCCAGCAGCCGCCCGACAGGGGGCACTGAAGCTTTCTTT
. TRBJ1-1 . TRBV30 CAWSVQDNTEAFF TGTGCCTGGAGTGTTCAGGATAACACTGAAGCTTTCTTT
TRBD2 TRBJ2-7 . TRBV29-1 CSVELAGYEQYF TGCAGCGTTGAACTAGCGGGGTACGAGCAGTACTTC
. TRBJ1-3 . TRBV4-2 CASSQDLQGPVEGRNTIYF TGTGCCAGCAGCCAAGACTTACAGGGTCCGGTTGAGGGTAGGAACACCATATATTTT
. TRBJ2-2 . TRBV14 CASNGGQFTGELFF TGTGCCAGCAACGGCGGGCAGTTCACCGGGGAGCTGTTTTTT
TRBD1 TRBJ1-2 once TRBV20-1 CSASLQTGGKLGYTF TGCAGTGCTAGTCTTCAGACAGGGGGCAAGTTGGGCTACACCTTC
TRBD1 TRBJ2-7 . TRBV7-9 CASSLTGTGKGEQYF TGTGCCAGCAGCCTAACCGGGACAGGGAAGGGCGAGCAGTACTTC
. TRBJ1-2 . TRBV9 CASSVGVDNYGYTF TGTGCCAGCAGCGTCGGGGTTGATAACTATGGCTACACCTTC
TRBD2 TRBJ2-2 . TRBV30 CAWSGLANTGELFF TGTGCCTGGAGCGGACTAGCGAACACCGGGGAGCTGTTTTTT
. TRBJ1-3 . TRBV9 CASSVAMTTGNTIYF TGTGCCAGCAGCGTAGCCATGACAACTGGAAACACCATATATTTT
. TRBJ2-7 . TRBV6-1 CASSEGGGRGEQYF TGTGCCAGCAGTGAAGGGGGAGGGAGGGGGGAGCAGTACTTC
TRBD2 TRBJ2-2 . TRBV7-8 CASSSGTSGRTAGELFF TGTGCCAGCAGCTCCGGGACTAGCGGGAGAACCGCCGGGGAGCTGTTTTTT